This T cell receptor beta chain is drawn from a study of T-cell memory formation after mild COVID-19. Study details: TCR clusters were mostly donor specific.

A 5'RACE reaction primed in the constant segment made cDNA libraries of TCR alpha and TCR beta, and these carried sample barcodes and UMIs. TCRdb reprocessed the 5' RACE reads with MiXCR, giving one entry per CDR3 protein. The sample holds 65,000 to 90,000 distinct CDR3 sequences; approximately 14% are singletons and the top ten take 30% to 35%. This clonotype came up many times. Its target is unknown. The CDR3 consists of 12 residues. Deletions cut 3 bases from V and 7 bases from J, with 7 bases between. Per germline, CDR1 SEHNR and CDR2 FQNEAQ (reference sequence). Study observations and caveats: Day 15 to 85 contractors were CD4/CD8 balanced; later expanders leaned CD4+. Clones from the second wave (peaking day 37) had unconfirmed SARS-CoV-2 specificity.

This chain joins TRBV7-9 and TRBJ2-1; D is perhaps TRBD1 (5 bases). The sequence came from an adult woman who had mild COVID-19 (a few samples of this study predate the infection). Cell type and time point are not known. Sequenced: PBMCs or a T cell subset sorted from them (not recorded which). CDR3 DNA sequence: TGTGCCAGCAGCTTCCAGGGTAATGAGCAGTTCTTC. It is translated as CASSFQGNEQFF. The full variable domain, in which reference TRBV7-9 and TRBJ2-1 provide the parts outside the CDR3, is DTGVSQNPRHKITKRGQNVTFRCDPISEHNRLYWYRQTLGQGPEFLTYFQNEAQLEKSRLLSDRFSAERPKGSFSTLEIQRTEQGDSAMYLCASSFQGNEQFFGPGTRLTVL.